This TCR beta chain appears in the sequencing data of a study of cytomegalovirus exposure and HLA in healthy donors. The study ran its PCR with 60 Vbeta and 13 Jbeta primers. Method: immunoSEQ multiplex PCR; TCRdb's copy keeps in-frame clones and lacks some. This repertoire comprises 100,000 to 150,000 clones; its ten largest clones make up approximately 1.7%. In germline, CDR1 is MDHEN, CDR2 SYDVKM. CDR3 length: 14 residues. V was pared by 2 bases and J by 4 bases, with 4 bases of the junction left unmatched. The sequenced sample consisted of PBMCs. The genes are TRBV28 and TRBJ1-1, with 7 bases aligning to TRBD1. The clonotype was recovered from a man younger than 35 in good health and CMV-seronegative. Here the CDR3 DNA reads TGTGCCAGCAGTTTACCAGGGGGTATCACTGAAGCTTTCTTT. Translating it yields CASSLPGGITEAFF.